This T cell receptor beta chain was identified during a study of blood T cells in healthy people across ages. This clonotype was detected a few times. The target antigen is unknown. A second PCR, run for roughly 7 to 12 cycles, used a sample-barcoded 5' primer plus a J-beta primer mix. With 12 random nucleotides, a template-switch adaptor tagged each individual cDNA molecule. TCRdb re-derived calls from the 5' RACE reads in MiXCR, one entry per CDR3 protein. The sample has 1 million to 1.2 million distinct CDR3 sequences, around two fifths seen once. At least 7 million PBMCs were isolated per sample. The study, taken as a whole, reports: Fewer expanded clones and more diversity marked long-lived versus aged donors.

V dropped 5 bases and J dropped 7 bases, with 12 bases sitting between them. This CDR3 is built from 12 residues. Germline CDR1 and CDR2: LNHNV and YYDKDF (reference sequence). The TCR sequence derives from a man younger than 35 in good health. This chain links TRBV15 with TRBJ2-7; D is uncertain. Material for sequencing was blood. In DNA form, the CDR3 reads TGTGCCACCAGCTTGGGGTACAATGAGCAGTACTTC. Translating gives CATSLGYNEQYF.